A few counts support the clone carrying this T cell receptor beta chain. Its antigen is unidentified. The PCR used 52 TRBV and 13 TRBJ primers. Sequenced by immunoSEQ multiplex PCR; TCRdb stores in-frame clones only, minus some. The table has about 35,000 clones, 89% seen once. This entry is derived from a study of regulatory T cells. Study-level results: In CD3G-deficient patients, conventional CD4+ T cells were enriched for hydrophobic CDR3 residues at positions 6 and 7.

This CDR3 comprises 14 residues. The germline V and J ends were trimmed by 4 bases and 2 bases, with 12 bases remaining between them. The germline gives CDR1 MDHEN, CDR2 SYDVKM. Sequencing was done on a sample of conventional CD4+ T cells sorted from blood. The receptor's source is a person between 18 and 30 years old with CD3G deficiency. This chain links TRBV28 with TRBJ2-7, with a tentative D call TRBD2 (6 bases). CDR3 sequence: CASSSPGEAYEQYF. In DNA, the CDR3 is TGTGCCAGCAGTTCCCCTGGGGAGGCCTACGAGCAGTACTTC. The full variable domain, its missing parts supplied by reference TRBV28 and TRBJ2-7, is DVKVTQSSRYLVKRTGEKVFLECVQDMDHENMFWYRQDPGLGLRLIYFSYDVKMKEKGDIPEGYSVSREKKERFSLILESASTNQTSMYLCASSSPGEAYEQYFGPGTRLTVT.